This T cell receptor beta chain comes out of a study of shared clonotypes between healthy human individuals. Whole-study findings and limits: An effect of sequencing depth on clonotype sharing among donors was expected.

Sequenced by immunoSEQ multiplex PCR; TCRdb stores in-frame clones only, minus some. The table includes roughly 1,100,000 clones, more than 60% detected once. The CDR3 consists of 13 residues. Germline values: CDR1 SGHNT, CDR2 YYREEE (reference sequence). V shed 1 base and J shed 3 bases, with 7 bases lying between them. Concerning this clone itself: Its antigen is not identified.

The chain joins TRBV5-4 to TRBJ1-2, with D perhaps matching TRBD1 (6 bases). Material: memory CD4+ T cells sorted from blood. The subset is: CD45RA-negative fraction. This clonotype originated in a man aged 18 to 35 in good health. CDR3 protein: CASSLRTDYGYTF. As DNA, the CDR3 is TGTGCCAGCAGCTTGCGGACAGACTATGGCTACACCTTC.